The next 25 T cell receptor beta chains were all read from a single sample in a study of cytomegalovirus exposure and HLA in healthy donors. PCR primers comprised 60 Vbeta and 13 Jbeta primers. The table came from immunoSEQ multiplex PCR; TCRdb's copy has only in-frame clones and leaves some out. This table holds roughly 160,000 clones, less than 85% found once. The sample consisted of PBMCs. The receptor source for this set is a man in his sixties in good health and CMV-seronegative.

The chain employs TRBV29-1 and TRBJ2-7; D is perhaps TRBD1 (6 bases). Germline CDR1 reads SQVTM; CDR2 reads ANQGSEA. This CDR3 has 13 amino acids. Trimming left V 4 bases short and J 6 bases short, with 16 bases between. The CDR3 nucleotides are TGCAGCGTTGGGTCAGGGGCCAAATCCGAGCAGTACTTC. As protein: CSVGSGAKSEQYF.

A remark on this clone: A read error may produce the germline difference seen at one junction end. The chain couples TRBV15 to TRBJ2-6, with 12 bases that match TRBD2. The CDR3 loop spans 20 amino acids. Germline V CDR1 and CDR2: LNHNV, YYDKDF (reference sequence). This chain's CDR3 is CAASRDLGLAGRTGANVLTF. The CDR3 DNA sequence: TGTGCCGCCAGCAGAGATCTTGGACTAGCGGGGAGGACTGGGGCCAACGTCCTGACTTTC.

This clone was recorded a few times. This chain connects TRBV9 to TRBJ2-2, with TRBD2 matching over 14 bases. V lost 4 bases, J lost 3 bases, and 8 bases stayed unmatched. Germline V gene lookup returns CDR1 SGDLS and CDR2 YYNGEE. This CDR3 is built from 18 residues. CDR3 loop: CASSSRLAGGDYTGELFF. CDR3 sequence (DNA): TGTGCCAGCAGCTCCCGACTAGCGGGGGGGGATTACACCGGGGAGCTGTTTTTT.

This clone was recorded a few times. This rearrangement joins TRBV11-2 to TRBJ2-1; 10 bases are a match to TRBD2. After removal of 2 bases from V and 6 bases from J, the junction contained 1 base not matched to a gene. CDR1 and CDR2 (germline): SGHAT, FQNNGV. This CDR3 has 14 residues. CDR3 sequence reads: CASSLSGGANEQFF. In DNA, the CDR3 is TGTGCCAGCAGCTTAAGCGGGGGGGCCAATGAGCAGTTCTTC.

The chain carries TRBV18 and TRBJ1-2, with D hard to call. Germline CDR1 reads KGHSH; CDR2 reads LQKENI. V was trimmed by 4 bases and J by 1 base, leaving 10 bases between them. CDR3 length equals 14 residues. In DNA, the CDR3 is TGTGCCAGCTCACTCGACCAGGATAACTATGGCTACACCTTC. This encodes CASSLDQDNYGYTF.

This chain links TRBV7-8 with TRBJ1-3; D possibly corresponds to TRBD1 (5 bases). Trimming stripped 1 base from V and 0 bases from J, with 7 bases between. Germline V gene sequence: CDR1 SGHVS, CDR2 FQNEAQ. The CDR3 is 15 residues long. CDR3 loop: CASSLVRGSGNTIYF. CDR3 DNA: TGTGCCAGCAGCTTAGTTAGGGGCTCTGGAAACACCATATATTTT.

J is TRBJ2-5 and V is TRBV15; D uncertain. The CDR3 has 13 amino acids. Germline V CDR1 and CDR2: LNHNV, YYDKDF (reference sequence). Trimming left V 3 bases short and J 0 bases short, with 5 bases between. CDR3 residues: CATSSLYQETQYF. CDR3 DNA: TGTGCCACCAGCAGTCTGTACCAAGAGACCCAGTACTTC.

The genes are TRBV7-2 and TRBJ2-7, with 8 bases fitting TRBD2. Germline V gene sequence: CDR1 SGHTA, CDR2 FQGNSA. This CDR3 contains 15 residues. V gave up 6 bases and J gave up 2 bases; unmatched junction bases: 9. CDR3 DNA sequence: TGTGCCAGCAGAAGGGGGGCGGGAGGTACCTACGAGCAGTACTTC. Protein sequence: CASRRGAGGTYEQYF.

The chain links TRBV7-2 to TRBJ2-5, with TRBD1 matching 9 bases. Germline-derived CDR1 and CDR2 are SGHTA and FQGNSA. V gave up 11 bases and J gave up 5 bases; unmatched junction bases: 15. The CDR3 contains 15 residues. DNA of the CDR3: TGTGCCGTTAGAGGGGGAGACAGGGGGAGGGAGACCCAGTACTTC. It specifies CAVRGGDRGRETQYF.

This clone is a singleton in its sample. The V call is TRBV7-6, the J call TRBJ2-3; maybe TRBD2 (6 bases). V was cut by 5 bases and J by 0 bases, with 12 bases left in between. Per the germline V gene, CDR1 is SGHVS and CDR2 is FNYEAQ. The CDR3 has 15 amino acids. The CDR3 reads CASSVSGTSTDTQYF. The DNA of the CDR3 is TGTGCCAGCAGCGTTAGCGGAACTAGCACAGATACGCAGTATTTT.

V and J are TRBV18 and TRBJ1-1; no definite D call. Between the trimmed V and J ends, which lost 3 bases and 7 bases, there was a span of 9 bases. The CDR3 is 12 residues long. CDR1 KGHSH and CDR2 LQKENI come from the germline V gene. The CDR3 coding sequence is TGTGCCAGCTCACCTAGCGGGAATGAAGCTTTCTTT. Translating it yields CASSPSGNEAFF.

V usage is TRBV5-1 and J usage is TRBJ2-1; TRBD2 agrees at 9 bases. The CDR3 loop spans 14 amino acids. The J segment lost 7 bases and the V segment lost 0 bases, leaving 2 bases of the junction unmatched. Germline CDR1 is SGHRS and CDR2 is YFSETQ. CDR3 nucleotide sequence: TGCGCCAGCAGCTTGGGCGGGAGGGGGAATGAGCAGTTCTTC. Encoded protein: CASSLGGRGNEQFF.

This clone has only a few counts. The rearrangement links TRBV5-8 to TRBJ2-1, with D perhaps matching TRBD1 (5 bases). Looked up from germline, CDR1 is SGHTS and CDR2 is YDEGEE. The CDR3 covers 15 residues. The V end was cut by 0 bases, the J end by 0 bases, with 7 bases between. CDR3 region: CASSLGQSSYNEQFF. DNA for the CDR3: TGTGCCAGCAGCTTGGGACAGAGCTCCTACAATGAGCAGTTCTTC.

DNA for the CDR3: TGTGCCAGCAGCTTGGAGGGACAGGGGACCGCTGAAGCTTTCTTT. Its protein is CASSLEGQGTAEAFF. The gene calls are TRBV5-6 and TRBJ1-1; TRBD1 matches 10 bases. Germline lookup yields CDR1 SGHDT and CDR2 YYEEEE. The CDR3 spans 15 residues. V lost 0 bases and J lost 6; bases outside the gene matches: 5.

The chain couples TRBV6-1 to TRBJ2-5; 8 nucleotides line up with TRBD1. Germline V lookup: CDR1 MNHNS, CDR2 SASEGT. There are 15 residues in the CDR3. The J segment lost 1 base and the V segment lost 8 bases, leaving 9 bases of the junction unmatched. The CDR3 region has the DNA TGTGCCAGCGTAAGACTAACAGGGGGCCAAGAGACCCAGTACTTC. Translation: CASVRLTGGQETQYF.

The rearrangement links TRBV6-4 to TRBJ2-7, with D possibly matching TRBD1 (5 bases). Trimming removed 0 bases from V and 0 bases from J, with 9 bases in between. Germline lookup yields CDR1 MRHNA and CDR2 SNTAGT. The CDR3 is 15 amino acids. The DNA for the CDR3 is TGTGCCAGCAGTGACTCAAGGGGAAGCTCCTACGAGCAGTACTTC. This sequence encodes CASSDSRGSSYEQYF.

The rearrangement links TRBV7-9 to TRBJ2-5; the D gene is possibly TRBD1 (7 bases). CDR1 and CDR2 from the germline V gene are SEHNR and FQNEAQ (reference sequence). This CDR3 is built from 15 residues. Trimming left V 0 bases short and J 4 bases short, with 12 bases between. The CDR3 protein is CASSLAQGGGETQYF. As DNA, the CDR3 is TGTGCCAGCAGCTTAGCCCAGGGGGGAGGAGAGACCCAGTACTTC.

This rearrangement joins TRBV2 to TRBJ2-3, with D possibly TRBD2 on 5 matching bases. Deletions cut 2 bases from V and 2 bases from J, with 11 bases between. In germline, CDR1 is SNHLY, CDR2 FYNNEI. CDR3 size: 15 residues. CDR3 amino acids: CASSERSGNTDTQYF. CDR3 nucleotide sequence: TGTGCCAGCAGTGAAAGGAGCGGTAACACAGATACGCAGTATTTT.

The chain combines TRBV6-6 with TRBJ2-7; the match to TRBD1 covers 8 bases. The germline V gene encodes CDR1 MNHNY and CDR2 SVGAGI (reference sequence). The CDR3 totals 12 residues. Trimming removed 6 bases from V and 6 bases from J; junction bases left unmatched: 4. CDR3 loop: CASRTGDSEQYF. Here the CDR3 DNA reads TGTGCCAGCAGGACAGGGGACAGCGAGCAGTACTTC.

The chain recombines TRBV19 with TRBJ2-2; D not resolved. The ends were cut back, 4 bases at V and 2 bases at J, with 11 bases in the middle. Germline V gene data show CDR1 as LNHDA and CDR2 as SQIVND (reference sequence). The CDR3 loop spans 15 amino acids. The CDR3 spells CASSKRHLNTGELFF. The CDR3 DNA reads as TGTGCCAGTAGTAAGAGACACCTAAACACCGGGGAGCTGTTTTTT.

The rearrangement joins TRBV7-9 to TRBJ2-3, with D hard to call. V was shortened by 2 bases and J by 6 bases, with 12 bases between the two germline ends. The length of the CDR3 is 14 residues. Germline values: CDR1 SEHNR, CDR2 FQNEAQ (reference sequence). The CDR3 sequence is CASSLFVEADTQYF. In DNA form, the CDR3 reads TGTGCCAGCAGCTTATTTGTAGAGGCTGATACGCAGTATTTT. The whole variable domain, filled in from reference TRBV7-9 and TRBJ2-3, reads DTGVSQNPRHKITKRGQNVTFRCDPISEHNRLYWYRQTLGQGPEFLTYFQNEAQLEKSRLLSDRFSAERPKGSFSTLEIQRTEQGDSAMYLCASSLFVEADTQYFGPGTRLTVL.

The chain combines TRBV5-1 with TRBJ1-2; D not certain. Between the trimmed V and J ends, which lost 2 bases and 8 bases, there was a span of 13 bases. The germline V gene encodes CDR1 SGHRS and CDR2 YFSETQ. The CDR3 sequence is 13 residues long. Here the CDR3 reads CASSLSADQGYTF. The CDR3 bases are TGCGCCAGCAGCTTATCCGCCGATCAGGGCTACACCTTC.

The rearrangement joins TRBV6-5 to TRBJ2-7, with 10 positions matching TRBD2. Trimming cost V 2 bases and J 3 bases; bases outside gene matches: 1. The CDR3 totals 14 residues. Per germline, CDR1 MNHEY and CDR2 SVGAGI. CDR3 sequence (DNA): TGTGCCAGCAGTTACGGGACTAGCGACTACGAGCAGTACTTC. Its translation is CASSYGTSDYEQYF.

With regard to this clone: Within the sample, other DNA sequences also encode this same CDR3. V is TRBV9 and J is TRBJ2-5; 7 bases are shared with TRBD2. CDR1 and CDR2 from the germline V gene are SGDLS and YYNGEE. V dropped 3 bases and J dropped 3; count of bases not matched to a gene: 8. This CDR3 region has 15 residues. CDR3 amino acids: CASSASAGVEETQYF. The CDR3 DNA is TGTGCCAGCAGCGCGTCGGCGGGGGTTGAAGAGACCCAGTACTTC.

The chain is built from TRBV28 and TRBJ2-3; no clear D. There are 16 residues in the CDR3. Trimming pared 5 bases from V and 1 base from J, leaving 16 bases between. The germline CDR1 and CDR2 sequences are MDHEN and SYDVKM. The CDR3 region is CASSTPSRRRTDTQYF. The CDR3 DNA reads TGTGCCAGCAGTACGCCTTCGCGGCGACGCACAGATACGCAGTATTTT.